Reported below is one T cell receptor beta chain. The CDR3 is 13 residues long. TCRdb derives one entry per CDR3 protein from the 5' RACE reads, leaving out DNA. The sample includes 250,000 to 300,000 distinct CDR3 sequences. This sample is part of a study of T cells expressing NK-cell markers. The sequence was collected from a man aged 18 to 29 in good health. Material for sequencing was blood T cells: a sorted CD56 or NKG2C T cell subset, CD4+ or CD8+ T cells, or bulk PBMC T cells (not recorded which). The chain combines TRBV12-3 or TRBV12-4 with TRBJ1-2; the D call from TCRdb, TRBD1, cannot be confirmed without DNA. CDR3 in amino acids: CASSLRRTYGYTF.